The rows below give T cell receptor beta chains drawn from one sample of a study of T-cell memory formation after mild COVID-19. Each CDR3 protein gets one entry after TCRdb re-called the 5' RACE reads with MiXCR. The sample has more than 70,000 distinct CDR3 sequences; over 11% are singletons. Input material: PBMCs or a T cell subset sorted from them (not recorded which). These receptors were taken from an adult woman who had mild COVID-19 (a few samples of this study predate the infection). Cell type and time point are not known. CDR3s include the opening cysteine and the closing phenylalanine or tryptophan. A D gene is named only where the DNA matches it firmly. The size entry is marked missing in some rows and otherwise reads once, few, many or a size class.

J,D,V,size,DNA,CDR3
TRBJ2-7,TRBD1,TRBV6-5,few,TGTGCCAGCAGACTACCGAGACAGGGTTTCTACGAGCAGTACTTC,CASRLPRQGFYEQYF
TRBJ2-7,-,TRBV12-3/TRBV12-4,-,TGTGCCAGCAGGCCACTAGTGGGCGAGCAGTACTTC,CASRPLVGEQYF
TRBJ2-7,-,TRBV20-1,-,TGCAGTGCTAGTGGGCCGGCCTACGAGCAGTACTTC,CSASGPAYEQYF
TRBJ2-2,-,TRBV2,-,TGTGCCGGAACGTTAGGAGGGACCGGGGAGCTGTTTTTT,CAGTLGGTGELFF
TRBJ2-7,-,TRBV7-9,few,TGTGCCAGCAGCTCGCCGGGGATAAGCTCCTACGAGCAGTACTTC,CASSSPGISSYEQYF
TRBJ1-2,-,TRBV12-3/TRBV12-4,-,TGTGCCAGCAGTTCGAGGACGGCTTATGGCTACACCTTC,CASSSRTAYGYTF
TRBJ2-1,-,TRBV20-1,few,TGCAGTGCTAGGGACGGGGGATCCTACAATGAGCAGTTCTTC,CSARDGGSYNEQFF
TRBJ2-7,TRBD1,TRBV4-3,-,TGCGCCAGCAGCCAAGAACTGACAGGGATGGGTTACGAGCAGTACTTC,CASSQELTGMGYEQYF
TRBJ2-1,-,TRBV12-3/TRBV12-4,many,TGTGCCAGCAGCTCCTGGAGCGGAGGCCATGAGCAGTTCTTC,CASSSWSGGHEQFF
TRBJ2-3,TRBD2,TRBV19,-,TGTGCCAGTAGGGTACTAGCGGGAACAGATACGCAGTATTTT,CASRVLAGTDTQYF
TRBJ2-1,-,TRBV29-1,-,TGCAGCGTCTACGACCTATGGGGGGGCTCGTATGAGCAGTTCTTC,CSVYDLWGGSYEQFF
TRBJ2-7,-,TRBV11-2,-,TGTGCCAGCAGCCTCAGTGGCGGAAACTACGAGCAGTACTTC,CASSLSGGNYEQYF
TRBJ2-5,-,TRBV5-5,many,TGTGCCAGCAGCTTCCTAGATTTTGAGACCCAGTACTTC,CASSFLDFETQYF
TRBJ2-5,TRBD2,TRBV18,few,TGTGCCAGCTCACCAGGGACTAGCGGGAGCAGGAAAGAGACCCAGTACTTC,CASSPGTSGSRKETQYF
TRBJ2-5,-,TRBV29-1,-,TGCAGCGTTGAATGGTCGGGAGTCCGCCAAGAGACCCAGTACTTC,CSVEWSGVRQETQYF
TRBJ2-3,-,TRBV6-1,few,TGTGCCAGCAGTGTCTGGAGTCGCGAGACAGATACGCAGTATTTT,CASSVWSRETDTQYF
TRBJ2-1,-,TRBV21-1,-,TGTGCCAGCAGCAAAGGACCGGTCGGGGGGTGGACTAGCGGGAGGGTCGCCAATGAGCAGTTCTTC,CASSKGPVGGWTSGRVANEQFF
TRBJ2-6,-,TRBV5-1,-,TGCGCCAGCAGCTTGTTCGGGGCTGCTGGGGCCAACGTCCTGACTTTC,CASSLFGAAGANVLTF
TRBJ2-2,TRBD2,TRBV7-8,-,TGTGCCAGCAGCTTAGCTGTAGCGGGAGCATACACCGGGGAGCTGTTTTTT,CASSLAVAGAYTGELFF
TRBJ2-3,-,TRBV6-5,few,TGTGCCAGCAGTTACGGAACAGATACGCAGTATTTT,CASSYGTDTQYF
TRBJ2-2,-,TRBV10-3,-,TGTGCCATCAGTGACCGACAGGATACGAACACCGGGGAGCTGTTTTTT,CAISDRQDTNTGELFF
TRBJ2-5,-,TRBV30,few,TGTGCCTGGAGTGTCCTCGGGGAGACCCAGTACTTC,CAWSVLGETQYF
TRBJ2-2,TRBD1,TRBV5-6,few,TGTGCCAGCAGCTTGGGCTTAAAGGGGACAGCTTACACCGGGGAGCTGTTTTTT,CASSLGLKGTAYTGELFF
TRBJ2-3,TRBD1,TRBV7-2,-,TGTGCCAGCAGCTACATAGGGACAGGGGGCAAGGGCACAGATACGCAGTATTTT,CASSYIGTGGKGTDTQYF
TRBJ1-2,TRBD1,TRBV29-1,medium-sized,TGCAGCGTTGAGGGGACAGACCTCTTATATGGCTACACCTTC,CSVEGTDLLYGYTF
TRBJ2-1,-,TRBV20-1,-,TGCAGTGCTAGAGAACCTACGGGGGTCAATGAGCAGTTCTTC,CSAREPTGVNEQFF